The sequence of this TCR beta chain was determined in a study of cytomegalovirus exposure and HLA in healthy donors. The CDR3 contains 15 residues. Looked up from germline, CDR1 is MNHNS and CDR2 is SASEGT. The ends were cut back, 4 bases at V and 5 bases at J, with 15 bases in the middle. The PCR ran on 60 Vbeta and 13 Jbeta primers. Sequencing was performed with immunoSEQ multiplex PCR; in TCRdb, only in-frame clones are kept and a portion is missing. The table lists roughly 190,000 clones, 81% of them singletons. The source of this sequence is a man between 18 and 29 years old in good health and CMV-seronegative. The sample consisted of PBMCs. The gene calls are TRBV6-1 and TRBJ1-5; D is undetermined. The DNA for the CDR3 is TGTGCCAGCAGTGTTGTGGGAGTGGGCTATCAGCCCCAGCATTTT. Translated, it gives CASSVVGVGYQPQHF.